Below are 28 T cell receptor beta chains sequenced from a single sample in a study of T cell responses to AZD1222 COVID-19 vaccine. Profiled with immunoSEQ multiplex PCR; TCRdb holds only in-frame clones, not every one. Counted here are about 180,000 clones, roughly 91% occurring once; the ten biggest clones make up 1.9%. The specimen was peripheral blood, collected 28 days after the second AZD1222 dose. The receptors shown here come from an adult who received the AZD1222 COVID-19 vaccine.

The chain uses TRBV7-2 and TRBJ2-7; D not resolved. CDR1 and CDR2 (germline): SGHTA, FQGNSA. The CDR3 is 16 amino acids. Trimming shortened V by 5 bases and J by 3 bases, and 20 bases separated the two germline ends. The CDR3 DNA follows: TGTGCCAGCAGCCCCGAGGAACGGGTTTCTGACTACGAGCAGTACTTC. Its translation: CASSPEERVSDYEQYF.

In its sample, this clone was seen a few times. The chain recombines TRBV19 with TRBJ1-6; no reliable D call. Per germline, CDR1 LNHDA and CDR2 SQIVND (reference sequence). This CDR3 region has 15 residues. The V gene lost 6 bases and the J gene lost 10 bases, with 19 bases spanning the gap. CDR3 nucleotide sequence: TGTGCCAGTAGCCCAAGGGTGTTTGGTAACTCACCCCTCCACTTT. This codes for CASSPRVFGNSPLHF.

This sequence joins TRBV7-2 and TRBJ2-3; D perhaps matches TRBD1 (6 bases). Per the germline V gene, CDR1 is SGHTA and CDR2 is FQGNSA. Deletions cut 3 bases from V and 4 bases from J, with 11 bases between. This CDR3 spans 14 amino acids. CDR3 sequence: CASSFQGTADTQYF. In DNA, the CDR3 is TGTGCCAGCAGCTTTCAGGGGACGGCAGATACGCAGTATTTT.

As to this clone: The same CDR3 can be traced to other DNA sequences in this sample. This rearrangement joins TRBV7-9 to TRBJ2-1; D is perhaps TRBD2 (5 bases). Trimming shortened V by 1 base and J by 7 bases, and 8 bases separated the two germline ends. CDR1 and CDR2 from the germline V gene are SEHNR and FQNEAQ (reference sequence). The length of the CDR3 is 13 residues. The CDR3 is CASSLGSGNEQFF. CDR3 in DNA: TGTGCCAGCAGCTTAGGATCGGGAAATGAGCAGTTCTTC.

This chain uses TRBV6-5 with TRBJ1-5; D ambiguous. This CDR3 spans 15 amino acids. Germline CDR1 reads MNHEY; CDR2 reads SVGAGI. V dropped 7 bases and J dropped 0 bases, with 13 bases sitting between them. CDR3 in amino acids: CASTTVTVSNQPQHF. The CDR3 bases are TGTGCCAGCACCACGGTCACGGTTAGCAATCAGCCCCAGCATTTT.

The chain carries TRBV19 and TRBJ1-5; TRBD1 matches at 7 bases. Germline lookup yields CDR1 LNHDA and CDR2 SQIVND (reference sequence). J gave up 0 bases and V 10 bases, and 9 bases lay outside the gene matches. The CDR3 is 15 residues long. The CDR3 DNA reads TGTGCCATCGGAAAAGGGACAGTTAGCAATCAGCCCCAGCATTTT. The encoded protein is CAIGKGTVSNQPQHF.

The chain carries TRBV5-4 and TRBJ2-2; 11 bases agree with TRBD2. The junction had 7 bases not matched to a gene; V was cut back by 2 bases and J by 1 base. The CDR3 covers 18 residues. The germline V gene encodes CDR1 SGHNT and CDR2 YYREEE (reference sequence). This CDR3 reads CASSLGSGGAVNTGELFF. CDR3 coding DNA: TGTGCCAGCAGCTTAGGTAGCGGGGGGGCCGTGAACACCGGGGAGCTGTTTTTT.

The chain carries TRBV4-1 and TRBJ1-6; D ambiguous. V lost 1 base to trimming and J lost 7 bases, with 11 bases between them. The CDR3 spans 15 residues. The germline V gene encodes CDR1 MGHRA and CDR2 YSYEKL. CDR3 sequence reads: CASSQVPERNSPLHF. In nucleotides, the CDR3 is TGCGCCAGCAGCCAAGTTCCAGAAAGGAATTCACCCCTCCACTTT.

The chain employs TRBV5-1 and TRBJ2-2; D call uncertain. CDR1 SGHRS and CDR2 YFSETQ come from the germline V gene. V was cut by 2 bases and J by 0 bases, with 8 bases left in between. The CDR3 runs 15 residues. The CDR3 here is CASSFPTANTGELFF. The CDR3 DNA reads TGCGCCAGCAGCTTCCCCACAGCGAACACCGGGGAGCTGTTTTTT.

This chain connects TRBV7-9 to TRBJ2-7, with 13 bases fitting TRBD2. J lost 5 bases, V lost 6 bases, and 13 bases had no gene match. Germline CDR1 reads SEHNR; CDR2 reads FQNEAQ (reference sequence). This CDR3 contains 17 residues. CDR3 region: CASRKTGTSGTADEQYF. CDR3 nucleotide sequence: TGTGCCAGCAGAAAAACCGGGACTAGCGGGACCGCGGACGAGCAGTACTTC.

This chain links TRBV2 with TRBJ1-1; D gene ambiguous. The ends were cut back, 6 bases at V and 1 base at J, with 9 bases in the middle. Germline-derived CDR1 and CDR2 are SNHLY and FYNNEI. CDR3 size: 13 residues. The CDR3 region is CASRTHENTEAFF. Here the CDR3 DNA reads TGTGCCAGCAGGACGCACGAGAACACTGAAGCTTTCTTT. Based on the CDR3 plus reference TRBV2 and TRBJ1-1, the full variable domain is EPEVTQTPSHQVTQMGQEVILRCVPISNHLYFYWYRQILGQKVEFLVSFYNNEISEKSEIFDDQFSVERPDGSNFTLKIRSTKLEDSAMYFCASRTHENTEAFFGQGTRLTVV.

A few counts support this clone. The V and J genes are TRBV5-4 and TRBJ2-7, with TRBD1 matching 7 bases. From germline, CDR1 is SGHNT and CDR2 YYREEE (reference sequence). The ends lost 4 bases at V and 3 bases at J; junction bases unmatched: 4. The CDR3 length is 13 residues. CDR3 in DNA: TGTGCCAGCAGCACCGGGACAGTCTACGAGCAGTACTTC. It codes for CASSTGTVYEQYF.

This clone was detected only once. The chain couples TRBV7-9 to TRBJ1-4; D perhaps matches TRBD1 (5 bases). The V end lost 6 bases, the J end lost 6 bases, and 14 bases lay between the germline ends. This CDR3 has 14 amino acids. Germline assignment: CDR1 SEHNR and CDR2 FQNEAQ (reference sequence). The CDR3 nucleotides read TGTGCCAGCAGATCAGGGCTCCCCGATGAAAAACTGTTTTTT. Its protein is CASRSGLPDEKLFF.

This clone has only a few counts. The chain is built from TRBV9 and TRBJ1-5; D unresolved. CDR1 and CDR2 (germline): SGDLS, YYNGEE. The CDR3 extends over 13 amino acids. Trimming took 0 bases from V and 7 from J, leaving 8 bases between them. The CDR3 reads CASSVGPGQPQHF. The CDR3 DNA reads as TGTGCCAGCAGCGTAGGACCGGGCCAGCCCCAGCATTTT.

The chain recombines TRBV4-1 with TRBJ1-2, with D maybe TRBD1 (5 bases). Germline values: CDR1 MGHRA, CDR2 YSYEKL. Trimming took 3 bases from V and 0 from J, leaving 14 bases between them. The CDR3 is 16 residues long. The CDR3 DNA follows: TGCGCCAGCAGCCATCCCCGGGACTTTCCTAACTATGGCTACACCTTC. Its translation: CASSHPRDFPNYGYTF.

CDR3 DNA sequence: TGTGCCACCGGAGTTGGGGCTATACAAGAGACCCAGTACTTC. Translated, it gives CATGVGAIQETQYF. The chain couples TRBV5-5 to TRBJ2-5; possible D gene TRBD1, 5 bases. CDR1 is SGHKS, CDR2 YYEKEE, per germline (reference sequence). V was pared by 9 bases and J by 2 bases, with 17 bases between. The CDR3 is made up of 14 amino acids.

The V and J genes are TRBV21-1 and TRBJ1-6; TRBD1, as called in the table, went unchecked against the DNA. TRBV21-1 is a documented pseudogene. CDR3 size: 14 residues. CDR3 protein: CASTRRTGDSPLHF. In nucleotides, the CDR3 is TGTGCCAGCACTCGTAGGACAGGGGATTCACCCCTCCACTTT.

The rearrangement links TRBV18 to TRBJ2-2, with 10 bases matching TRBD2. The germline V gene has CDR1 KGHSH and CDR2 LQKENI. Germline trimming cut 8 bases from V and 2 bases from J; bases unmatched to any gene: 5. CDR3 length equals 15 residues. CDR3 DNA sequence: TGTGCCAGCACCCGGACTAGCGGAAACACCGGGGAGCTGTTTTTT. Encoded protein: CASTRTSGNTGELFF.

The chain has TRBV7-9 and TRBJ2-3, with D hard to call. The CDR3 has 11 residues. The ends were cut back, 5 bases at V and 5 bases at J, with 5 bases in the middle. Germline V gene lookup returns CDR1 SEHNR and CDR2 FQNEAQ (reference sequence). DNA for the CDR3: TGTGCCAGCAGCGCCGGAGATACGCAGTATTTT. Its translation: CASSAGDTQYF.

The V gene is TRBV18, the J gene TRBJ2-2; D uncertain. Looked up from germline, CDR1 is KGHSH and CDR2 is LQKENI. CDR3 length: 13 residues. Trimming shortened V by 6 bases and J by 5 bases, and 10 bases separated the two germline ends. CDR3 protein: CASSDGRTGELFF. The CDR3 coding sequence is TGTGCCAGCTCCGACGGACGGACCGGGGAGCTGTTTTTT.

As to this clone: A much larger clone sits a single nucleotide away, making a read error possible. V is TRBV27 and J is TRBJ2-7; D remains unclear. The germline V gene has CDR1 MNHEY and CDR2 SMNVEV (reference sequence). V lost 4 bases, J lost 5 bases, and 6 bases lay in between. This CDR3 has 11 residues. The CDR3: CASSYGHEQYF. CDR3 nucleotide sequence: TGTGCCAGCAGTTACGGCCACGAGCAGTACTTC.

The genes are TRBV11-2 and TRBJ1-2, with D tentatively TRBD1 (6 bases). CDR1 and CDR2 from the germline V gene are SGHAT and FQNNGV. V was shortened by 5 bases and J by 7 bases, with 29 bases between the two germline ends. The length of the CDR3 is 18 residues. CDR3: CASSASLNREPPMGGYTF. The CDR3 nucleotides are TGTGCCAGCAGCGCCTCGCTAAACAGGGAACCACCTATGGGTGGCTACACCTTC. The full variable domain, its missing parts supplied by reference TRBV11-2 and TRBJ1-2, is EAGVAQSPRYKIIEKRQSVAFWCNPISGHATLYWYQQILGQGPKLLIQFQNNGVVDDSQLPKDRFSAERLKGVDSTLKIQPAKLEDSAVYLCASSASLNREPPMGGYTFGSGTRLTVV.

This chain joins TRBV5-4 and TRBJ2-7; the match to TRBD1 covers 8 bases. J gave up 3 bases and V 0 bases, and 5 bases lay outside the gene matches. Germline lookup yields CDR1 SGHNT and CDR2 YYREEE (reference sequence). The CDR3 runs to 15 residues. The CDR3 sequence is CASSLGTGPNYEQYF. As DNA, the CDR3 is TGTGCCAGCAGCTTGGGGACAGGGCCGAACTACGAGCAGTACTTC.

The rearrangement uses TRBV27 and TRBJ1-6; D is ambiguous. Germline V gene sequence: CDR1 MNHEY, CDR2 SMNVEV (reference sequence). Trimming left V 5 bases short and J 7 bases short, with 18 bases between. The CDR3 has 16 residues. Here the CDR3 reads CASSPNQGRSNSPLHF. The CDR3 DNA sequence: TGTGCCAGCAGTCCAAACCAAGGACGATCGAATTCACCCCTCCACTTT.

This chain connects TRBV19 to TRBJ1-5, with unresolved D. V gave up 4 bases and J gave up 4 bases, with 11 bases separating them. The CDR3 extends over 14 amino acids. Germline CDR1 is LNHDA and CDR2 is SQIVND (reference sequence). The CDR3 sequence: CASSKTESNQPQHF. The CDR3 bases are TGTGCCAGTAGTAAAACAGAGAGTAATCAGCCCCAGCATTTT.

The genes are TRBV7-2 and TRBJ1-2, with TRBD1 as a possible D gene (6 bases). V lost 1 base and J 2 bases, leaving 11 bases between the germline ends. The CDR3 length is 15 residues. Germline-derived CDR1 and CDR2 are SGHTA and FQGNSA. The chain's CDR3 is CASSLGGGQNYGYTF. The CDR3 coding sequence is TGTGCCAGCAGCTTAGGAGGGGGGCAGAACTATGGCTACACCTTC.

The rearrangement links TRBV12-3 or TRBV12-4 to TRBJ2-3; D may be TRBD1 or TRBD2 (5 bases each). V was pared by 4 bases and J by 6 bases, with 8 bases between. This CDR3 is built from 12 residues. CDR3 DNA: TGTGCCAGCAGTTCCGGGACGGATACGCAGTATTTT. Translation: CASSSGTDTQYF.

The CDR3 loop is CASSMELRRGFQPQHF. The CDR3, as DNA: TGTGCCAGTAGTATGGAACTTCGCAGGGGGTTTCAGCCCCAGCATTTT. The chain employs TRBV19 and TRBJ1-5; TRBD1 aligns across 7 bases. Germline V CDR1 and CDR2: LNHDA, SQIVND (reference sequence). Germline trimming cut 3 bases from V and 6 bases from J; bases unmatched to any gene: 11. The CDR3 runs to 16 residues.